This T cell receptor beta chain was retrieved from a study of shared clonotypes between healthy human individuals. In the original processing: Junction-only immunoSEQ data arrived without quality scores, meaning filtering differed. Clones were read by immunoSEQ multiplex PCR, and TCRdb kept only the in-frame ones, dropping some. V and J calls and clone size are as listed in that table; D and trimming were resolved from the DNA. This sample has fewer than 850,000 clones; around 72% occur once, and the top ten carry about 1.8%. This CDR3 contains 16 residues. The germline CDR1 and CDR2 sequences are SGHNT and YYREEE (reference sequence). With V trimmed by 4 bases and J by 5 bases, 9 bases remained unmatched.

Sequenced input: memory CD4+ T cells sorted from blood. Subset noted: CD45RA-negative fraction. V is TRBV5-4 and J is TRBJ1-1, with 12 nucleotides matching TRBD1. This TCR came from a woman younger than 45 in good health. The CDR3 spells CASSRDRGLLRTEAFF. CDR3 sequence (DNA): TGTGCCAGCAGCCGGGACAGGGGGCTGCTTCGGACTGAAGCTTTCTTT.